This T cell receptor (beta chain) was obtained from a study of radiotherapy plus CTLA-4 blockade in lung cancer. The wider study: Objective responses emerged in 18% of patients, and roughly 32% attained disease control.

Repertoires were generated with immunoSEQ multiplex PCR, while TCRdb's copy carries only in-frame clones and drops some. Of about 36,000 clones in the sample, around 83% were seen once. Germline V lookup: CDR1 MDHEN, CDR2 SYDVKM. CDR3 length equals 15 residues. Between the trimmed V and J ends, which lost 3 bases and 2 bases, there was a span of 8 bases. The sample was peripheral blood, taken from a patient treated with radiotherapy plus ipilimumab. The chain uses TRBV28 and TRBJ2-6; D is unresolved. This clonotype originated in a human donor with non-small cell lung cancer who had stable disease on radiotherapy plus ipilimumab. As DNA, the CDR3 is TGTGCCAGCAGTTTGAGGCTTGCTGGGGCCAACGTCCTGACTTTC. Translating gives CASSLRLAGANVLTF.